This is a list of T cell receptor beta chains from one sample in a study of blood T cell repertoires in COVID-19. Here immunoSEQ multiplex PCR was the method, and the copy in TCRdb shows in-frame clones only, minus some. Of roughly 280,000 clones in the sample, 85% to 90% are singletons; the top ten hold over 2%. The sequencing sample was made of PBMCs or T cells enriched from blood (not recorded which). These receptors all come from a woman under 30 who had recovered from COVID-19. CDR3s include the opening cysteine and the closing phenylalanine or tryptophan. Each record gives: clone size, J gene, V gene, D gene, CDR3 DNA, CDR3 protein. The D gene is left open where the match is weak. Expanded clones are given a class, and other clones once, few, many or no size at all.

clone_size: NA
j_call: TRBJ2-3
v_call: TRBV4-1
d_call: NA
cdr3_nt: TGCGCCAGCAGCCCCAAAGGGCGGGGAGACACAGATACGCAGTATTTT
cdr3_aa: CASSPKGRGDTDTQYF

clone_size: NA
j_call: TRBJ1-1
v_call: TRBV12-3/TRBV12-4
d_call: TRBD1
cdr3_nt: TGTGCCAGCAGTCCTGGACAGGGCACTGAAGCTTTCTTT
cdr3_aa: CASSPGQGTEAFF

clone_size: NA
j_call: TRBJ1-1
v_call: TRBV5-5
d_call: NA
cdr3_nt: TGTGCCAGCAGCACGGGACTTTCTAACACTGAAGCTTTCTTT
cdr3_aa: CASSTGLSNTEAFF

clone_size: NA
j_call: TRBJ1-4
v_call: TRBV5-4
d_call: NA
cdr3_nt: TGTGCCAGCAGCTTGGCGGGACTTAATGGGGAAAAACTGTTTTTT
cdr3_aa: CASSLAGLNGEKLFF

clone_size: NA
j_call: TRBJ1-2
v_call: TRBV2
d_call: TRBD1
cdr3_nt: TGTGCCAGCAGTGAAGCGCTTCCTGGGACAGGGGCCTATGGCTACACCTTC
cdr3_aa: CASSEALPGTGAYGYTF

clone_size: NA
j_call: TRBJ2-3
v_call: TRBV9
d_call: TRBD2
cdr3_nt: TGTGCCAGCAGCCTTAGCGGGGGGGCAGGGACAGATACGCAGTATTTT
cdr3_aa: CASSLSGGAGTDTQYF

clone_size: NA
j_call: TRBJ1-1
v_call: TRBV7-6
d_call: TRBD1
cdr3_nt: TGTGCCAGCAGTTCGGGACAGGGTAACACTGAAGCTTTCTTT
cdr3_aa: CASSSGQGNTEAFF

clone_size: NA
j_call: TRBJ1-5
v_call: TRBV18
d_call: NA
cdr3_nt: TGTGCCAGCTCATCCCTCCCCCAGGCCCGCAATCAGCCCCAGCATTTT
cdr3_aa: CASSSLPQARNQPQHF

clone_size: NA
j_call: TRBJ1-2
v_call: TRBV6-5
d_call: NA
cdr3_nt: TGTGCCAGCAGTAGGGACTACCTAGGGGGCTACACCTTC
cdr3_aa: CASSRDYLGGYTF

clone_size: once
j_call: TRBJ1-5
v_call: TRBV10-2
d_call: NA
cdr3_nt: TGCGCCAGCAGTGCGACAGCCTCGGAGCCCCAGCATTTT
cdr3_aa: CASSATASEPQHF

clone_size: NA
j_call: TRBJ1-5
v_call: TRBV6-1
d_call: TRBD1
cdr3_nt: TGTGCCAGCAGTGGTAGACAGGGGGGAGTTTCGGGCAATCAGCCCCAGCATTTT
cdr3_aa: CASSGRQGGVSGNQPQHF

clone_size: NA
j_call: TRBJ1-2
v_call: TRBV5-1
d_call: NA
cdr3_nt: TGCGCCAGCAGCTCCTCAGGGGAACGAGGCGACTATGGCTACACCTTC
cdr3_aa: CASSSSGERGDYGYTF

clone_size: NA
j_call: TRBJ2-7
v_call: TRBV7-9
d_call: NA
cdr3_nt: TGTGCCAGCAGCTTAGCCGGGGTCAGGTATGACTTC
cdr3_aa: CASSLAGVRYDF

clone_size: NA
j_call: TRBJ2-3
v_call: TRBV9
d_call: NA
cdr3_nt: TGTGCCAGCAGCGTAGAGCCCCTAGCGCGCACAGATACGCAGTATTTT
cdr3_aa: CASSVEPLARTDTQYF

clone_size: NA
j_call: TRBJ1-1
v_call: TRBV11-2
d_call: NA
cdr3_nt: TGTGCCAGCTCCAGGCAGCCTGAAGCTTTCTTT
cdr3_aa: CASSRQPEAFF

clone_size: NA
j_call: TRBJ2-5
v_call: TRBV30
d_call: NA
cdr3_nt: TGTGCCTGGAGCGCTCTAGCGTCCACCGGACGCCAAGAGACCCAGTACTTC
cdr3_aa: CAWSALASTGRQETQYF

clone_size: NA
j_call: TRBJ1-3
v_call: TRBV7-9
d_call: NA
cdr3_nt: TGTGCCAGCAGCCCCGGCGGCGACTCTGGAAACACCATATATTTT
cdr3_aa: CASSPGGDSGNTIYF

clone_size: NA
j_call: TRBJ1-5
v_call: TRBV19
d_call: NA
cdr3_nt: TGTGCCAGTAGACCGGACAGATATAGCAATCAGCCCCAGCATTTT
cdr3_aa: CASRPDRYSNQPQHF

clone_size: NA
j_call: TRBJ2-1
v_call: TRBV6-4
d_call: TRBD2
cdr3_nt: TGTGCCAGCTCTTCGGGGACTAGCGGGTTATATGAGCAGTTCTTC
cdr3_aa: CASSSGTSGLYEQFF

clone_size: NA
j_call: TRBJ2-1
v_call: TRBV11-3
d_call: NA
cdr3_nt: TGTGCCAGCAGCGCAGACAGGCTAGACAATGAGCAGTTCTTC
cdr3_aa: CASSADRLDNEQFF

clone_size: once
j_call: TRBJ2-1
v_call: TRBV3-1/TRBV3-2
d_call: NA
cdr3_nt: TGTGCCAGCAGCCAGGGGAAGGGGTCGTACAATGAGCAGTTCTTC
cdr3_aa: CASSQGKGSYNEQFF

clone_size: NA
j_call: TRBJ1-5
v_call: TRBV5-6
d_call: NA
cdr3_nt: TGTGCCAGCAGCCGCCAGCAGGGGTCCAGCAATCAGCCCCAGCATTTT
cdr3_aa: CASSRQQGSSNQPQHF

clone_size: NA
j_call: TRBJ2-7
v_call: TRBV7-9
d_call: NA
cdr3_nt: TGTGCCAGCAGCCCGGGGGTCCCCGGGACCGCCGGCTTGCAGTACTTC
cdr3_aa: CASSPGVPGTAGLQYF

clone_size: NA
j_call: TRBJ2-5
v_call: TRBV28
d_call: TRBD2
cdr3_nt: TGTGCCAGCAGCCTGACTAGCGGGGGCCTACAAGAGACCCAGTACTTC
cdr3_aa: CASSLTSGGLQETQYF

clone_size: NA
j_call: TRBJ2-5
v_call: TRBV27
d_call: TRBD2
cdr3_nt: TGTGCCAGCAGTCCTAAGGGACTATGGGAGACCCAGTACTTC
cdr3_aa: CASSPKGLWETQYF

clone_size: NA
j_call: TRBJ2-5
v_call: TRBV7-9
d_call: NA
cdr3_nt: TGTGCCAGCAGCTTTTTATACGGGGAACAAGAGACCCAGTACTTC
cdr3_aa: CASSFLYGEQETQYF

clone_size: once
j_call: TRBJ1-6
v_call: TRBV5-1
d_call: NA
cdr3_nt: TGCGCCAGCAGCTTGGAAGAGGCCGCGCGGTCCTATAATTCACCCCTCCACTTT
cdr3_aa: CASSLEEAARSYNSPLHF

clone_size: NA
j_call: TRBJ1-1
v_call: TRBV6-4
d_call: TRBD1
cdr3_nt: TGTGCCAGCAGCGACGGACCACGAGACAGGGGGGGGTACACTGAAGCTTTCTTT
cdr3_aa: CASSDGPRDRGGYTEAFF

clone_size: NA
j_call: TRBJ2-3
v_call: TRBV28
d_call: TRBD2
cdr3_nt: TGTGCCAGCAGGCCACATACGGGGGGGTTAACAGATACGCAGTATTTT
cdr3_aa: CASRPHTGGLTDTQYF

clone_size: NA
j_call: TRBJ2-6
v_call: TRBV5-4
d_call: NA
cdr3_nt: TGTGCCAGCACCCCTAGCTCTGGGGCCAACGTCCTGACTTTC
cdr3_aa: CASTPSSGANVLTF

clone_size: NA
j_call: TRBJ2-3
v_call: TRBV27
d_call: TRBD2
cdr3_nt: TGTGCCAGCAGTCTAGCGGGGGGTGGAGATACGCAGTATTTT
cdr3_aa: CASSLAGGGDTQYF

clone_size: NA
j_call: TRBJ2-1
v_call: TRBV28
d_call: TRBD2
cdr3_nt: TGTGCCAGCAGTCCCATACTAGCGGGGGGGCGGAATGAGCAGTTCTTC
cdr3_aa: CASSPILAGGRNEQFF

clone_size: NA
j_call: TRBJ1-2
v_call: TRBV28
d_call: TRBD1
cdr3_nt: TGTGCCAGCAGTTTAGCAATACAGGGGCTCTATGGCTACACCTTC
cdr3_aa: CASSLAIQGLYGYTF

clone_size: once
j_call: TRBJ2-7
v_call: TRBV19
d_call: TRBD1
cdr3_nt: TGTGCCAGTAGCCGACGTGGGGGACAGGGGTCTTACGAGCAGTACTTC
cdr3_aa: CASSRRGGQGSYEQYF

clone_size: NA
j_call: TRBJ2-7
v_call: TRBV28
d_call: NA
cdr3_nt: TGTGCAATCGGCAGGGCCTACGAGCAGTACTTC
cdr3_aa: CAIGRAYEQYF

clone_size: NA
j_call: TRBJ2-1
v_call: TRBV3-1/TRBV3-2
d_call: NA
cdr3_nt: TGTGCCAGCGCAAAGACGGCGGGGAATTACAATGAGCAGTTCTTC
cdr3_aa: CASAKTAGNYNEQFF

clone_size: NA
j_call: TRBJ2-3
v_call: TRBV5-1
d_call: TRBD2
cdr3_nt: TGCGCCAGCAGTTTCCGGACTAGCGGGGGGGCGCGAACAGATACGCAGTATTTT
cdr3_aa: CASSFRTSGGARTDTQYF

clone_size: NA
j_call: TRBJ2-2
v_call: TRBV10-1
d_call: NA
cdr3_nt: TGCGCCAGCAGTGAGATGAAAGGGACTAACACCGGGGAGCTGTTTTTT
cdr3_aa: CASSEMKGTNTGELFF

clone_size: NA
j_call: TRBJ1-5
v_call: TRBV4-1
d_call: NA
cdr3_nt: TGCGCCAGCAGCCAGGCCTACAGAATCAATCAGCCCCAGCATTTT
cdr3_aa: CASSQAYRINQPQHF